The next 29 T cell receptor beta chains were all read from a single sample in a study of T cell repertoires in cytomegalovirus infection. TCRdb processed the reads anew with MiXCR; each CDR3 protein has one entry. The sample carries nearly 700,000 distinct CDR3 sequences, approximately 33% recorded once. No antigen has been assigned to these receptors. Specimen: cultured PBMCs, collected from culture after CMV antigen stimulation. The receptors derive from a human donor in good health (CMV status not recorded). Some clones in this sample may be carry-over from other donors' samples.

Here the CDR3 DNA reads TGTGCCAGCGCCCGGGTCGTCACGGACACTGAAGCTTTCTTT. This codes for CASARVVTDTEAFF. The V and J genes are TRBV7-6 and TRBJ1-1, with D hard to call. The length of the CDR3 is 14 residues. Germline V gene data show CDR1 as SGHVS and CDR2 as FNYEAQ. V lost 8 bases to trimming and J lost 3 bases, with 16 bases between them.

This chain's CDR3 is CASSLLWGQPQHF. DNA for the CDR3: TGCGCCAGCAGCTTGCTGTGGGGGCAGCCCCAGCATTTT. V gene TRBV5-1 combines with J gene TRBJ1-5, with D possibly TRBD1 on 5 matching bases. With 1 base removed from V and 7 bases from J, the gap between germline ends came to 9 bases. The CDR3 is 13 amino acids. Germline CDR1 SGHRS, CDR2 YFSETQ. The full variable domain, completed using reference TRBV5-1 and TRBJ1-5, is KAGVTQTPRYLIKTRGQQVTLSCSPISGHRSVSWYQQTPGQGLQFLFEYFSETQRNKGNFPGRFSGRQFSNSRSEMNVSTLELGDSALYLCASSLLWGQPQHFGDGTRLSIL.

The chain carries TRBV7-6 and TRBJ2-2; 8 bases match TRBD2. V was clipped by 4 bases and J by 0 bases; unmatched bases: 7. The CDR3 is made up of 17 amino acids. Germline CDR1 and CDR2: SGHVS and FNYEAQ. CDR3 bases: TGTGCCAGCAGCTCCCCGGGGGGGGGGGCGAACACCGGGGAGCTGTTTTTT. It specifies CASSSPGGGANTGELFF.

This clonotype was seen at least ten times. The chain joins TRBV7-2 to TRBJ2-7; 10 bases fit TRBD2. The CDR3 runs 14 residues. CDR1 and CDR2 (germline): SGHTA, FQGNSA. J lost 6 bases, V lost 1 base, and 3 bases had no gene match. Here the CDR3 reads CASSLVLAGTEQYF. CDR3 in DNA: TGTGCCAGCAGCTTAGTACTAGCGGGAACCGAGCAGTACTTC.

The V call is TRBV15, the J call TRBJ1-5, with no clear D. The CDR3 consists of 15 residues. Germline lookup yields CDR1 LNHNV and CDR2 YYDKDF (reference sequence). V lost 0 bases, J lost 4 bases, and 10 bases lay in between. For the CDR3, the DNA is TGTGCCACCAGCAGAGATCGGGCGGGGAATCAGCCCCAGCATTTT. Protein product: CATSRDRAGNQPQHF. Complete variable domain (other parts from reference TRBV15 and TRBJ1-5): DAMVIQNPRYQVTQFGKPVTLSCSQTLNHNVMYWYQQKSSQAPKLLFHYYDKDFNNEADTPDNFQSRRPNTSFCFLDIRSPGLGDTAMYLCATSRDRAGNQPQHFGDGTRLSIL.

This clonotype was found a few times. The V gene is TRBV5-6, the J gene TRBJ2-5; D gene ambiguous. The germline V gene encodes CDR1 SGHDT and CDR2 YYEEEE. With 0 bases removed from V and 6 bases from J, the gap between germline ends came to 18 bases. This CDR3 spans 16 amino acids. DNA for the CDR3: TGTGCCAGCAGCTTGGCTATCGCCTCGGGCCGACAGACCCAGTACTTC. It codes for CASSLAIASGRQTQYF.

This clonotype was counted between two and nine times. The chain joins TRBV7-2 to TRBJ2-1; 9 bases are shared with TRBD2. Germline V gene sequence: CDR1 SGHTA, CDR2 FQGNSA. The CDR3 consists of 15 residues. J lost 7 bases, V lost 5 bases, and 9 bases had no gene match. CDR3 protein: CASSHGLALENEQFF. The CDR3 bases are TGTGCCAGCAGCCATGGACTAGCGCTGGAGAATGAGCAGTTCTTC.

The chain joins TRBV12-3 or TRBV12-4 to TRBJ1-5; D remains ambiguous. V was pared by 2 bases and J by 5 bases, with 10 bases between. This CDR3 contains 14 residues. CDR3 amino acids: CASSLKGWDQPQHF. The CDR3 DNA sequence: TGTGCCAGCAGTTTAAAAGGGTGGGATCAGCCCCAGCATTTT.

The chain employs TRBV9 and TRBJ1-2, with D tentatively TRBD1 (5 bases). The germline V gene encodes CDR1 SGDLS and CDR2 YYNGEE. The CDR3 is 14 residues long. The ends were cut back, 2 bases at V and 5 bases at J, with 13 bases in the middle. The CDR3 spells CASSVAGNDYGYTF. For the CDR3, the DNA is TGTGCCAGCAGCGTGGCAGGGAACGATTATGGCTACACCTTC.

J is TRBJ2-2 and V is TRBV12-5, with D possibly matching TRBD1 (5 bases). The CDR3 has 12 amino acids. Trimming removed 7 bases at V and 6 bases at J, with 9 bases between. Germline assignment: CDR1 LGHNT and CDR2 FRNRAP. CDR3 residues: CASAAGSGELFF. CDR3 DNA sequence: TGTGCTAGTGCCGCAGGGTCCGGGGAGCTGTTTTTT. The whole variable domain, filled in from reference TRBV12-5 and TRBJ2-2, reads DARVTQTPRHKVTEMGQEVTMRCQPILGHNTVFWYRQTMMQGLELLAYFRNRAPLDDSGMPKDRFSAEMPDATLATLKIQPSEPRDSAVYFCASAAGSGELFFGEGSRLTVL.

The chain links TRBV6-1 to TRBJ2-2; maybe TRBD1 (6 bases). Trimming removed 1 base at V and 6 bases at J, with 18 bases between. The germline gives CDR1 MNHNS, CDR2 SASEGT. This CDR3 is built from 17 residues. The CDR3 loop is CASSEVFRGQEAGELFF. DNA of the CDR3: TGTGCCAGCAGTGAAGTCTTCAGGGGCCAGGAGGCCGGGGAGCTGTTTTTT.

This chain joins TRBV5-1 and TRBJ2-1, with D possibly being TRBD2 (6 bases). The CDR3 runs 16 residues. Germline assignment: CDR1 SGHRS and CDR2 YFSETQ. Trimming took 6 bases from V and 0 from J, leaving 16 bases between them. CDR3 loop: CASTLGGFGSYNEQFF. The CDR3 nucleotides are TGCGCCAGCACCCTGGGGGGTTTTGGCTCCTACAATGAGCAGTTCTTC.

This clonotype was counted a few times. This sequence joins TRBV27 and TRBJ2-4; 13 bases line up with TRBD2. This CDR3 contains 19 residues. CDR1 MNHEY and CDR2 SMNVEV come from the germline V gene (reference sequence). V dropped 6 bases and J dropped 1; count of bases not matched to a gene: 12. CDR3 in amino acids: CASSPKWTSGSGAKNIQYF. The CDR3 DNA follows: TGTGCCAGCAGCCCAAAGTGGACTAGCGGGAGCGGGGCCAAAAACATTCAGTACTTC.

This clonotype was detected ten times or more. The V and J genes are TRBV7-6 and TRBJ2-7; no definite D call. This CDR3 region has 15 residues. Trimming took 5 bases from V and 0 from J, leaving 14 bases between them. The V gene's germline CDR1 is SGHVS and CDR2 FNYEAQ. Here the CDR3 reads CASSPLESSSYEQYF. DNA of the CDR3: TGTGCCAGCAGCCCACTTGAGTCCAGCTCCTACGAGCAGTACTTC.

The rearrangement links TRBV11-2 to TRBJ1-1; D perhaps matches TRBD1 (6 bases). Germline assignment: CDR1 SGHAT and CDR2 FQNNGV. This CDR3 region has 18 residues. Trimming stripped 4 bases from V and 0 bases from J, with 21 bases between. This chain's CDR3 is CASSSTITGWVMNTEAFF. DNA for the CDR3: TGTGCCAGCAGCTCAACTATTACAGGGTGGGTTATGAACACTGAAGCTTTCTTT.

The chain recombines TRBV6-5 with TRBJ2-7, with 9 bases identical to TRBD2. J lost 6 bases, V lost 5 bases, and 5 bases had no gene match. CDR1 is MNHEY, CDR2 SVGAGI, per germline. This CDR3 is 13 amino acids long. This CDR3 reads CASSQGLAFEQYF. The CDR3 DNA sequence: TGTGCCAGCAGTCAGGGACTAGCTTTCGAGCAGTACTTC.

This clonotype was observed a few times. This rearrangement joins TRBV6-5 to TRBJ1-6, with a tentative D call TRBD1 (5 bases). Germline CDR1 is MNHEY and CDR2 is SVGAGI. The CDR3 covers 13 residues. The V end was cut by 0 bases, the J end by 10 bases, with 7 bases between. CDR3 protein: CASSYSGQSPLHF. The CDR3 DNA follows: TGTGCCAGCAGTTACTCGGGGCAGTCACCCCTCCACTTT.

This clonotype was seen at least ten times. The J gene is TRBJ2-7, the V gene TRBV7-2; D might be TRBD2 (6 bases). CDR3 size: 14 residues. The V end was cut by 1 base, the J end by 7 bases, with 14 bases between. Germline V lookup: CDR1 SGHTA, CDR2 FQGNSA. As DNA, the CDR3 is TGTGCCAGCAGCTTAGAAAGCGGGCCGGGTGAGCAGTACTTC. Amino acid sequence: CASSLESGPGEQYF.

CDR3 DNA sequence: TGCAGTGCTTTTGTTGACAGGAGCTCTGGAAACACCATATATTTT. The encoded protein is CSAFVDRSSGNTIYF. The genes are TRBV20-1 and TRBJ1-3, with a possible D match to TRBD1 (6 bases). Trimming left V 5 bases short and J 0 bases short, with 14 bases between. Germline V lookup: CDR1 DFQATT, CDR2 SNEGSKA (reference sequence). The CDR3 has 15 residues.

The chain combines TRBV4-1 with TRBJ2-2, with a possible D match to TRBD2 (6 bases). V lost 5 bases to trimming and J lost 0 bases, with 10 bases between them. Germline V gene sequence: CDR1 MGHRA, CDR2 YSYEKL. The CDR3 length is 15 residues. The CDR3 loop reads CASSWGLANTGELFF. CDR3 in DNA: TGCGCCAGCAGCTGGGGACTTGCGAACACCGGGGAGCTGTTTTTT.

This clonotype has a count of ten or more. In nucleotides, the CDR3 is TGCAGTGCCGGGACAGGGTGGTACGAGCAGTACTTC. It encodes CSAGTGWYEQYF. The chain combines TRBV20-1 with TRBJ2-7; 9 bases line up with TRBD1. This CDR3 spans 12 amino acids. The germline V gene encodes CDR1 DFQATT and CDR2 SNEGSKA (reference sequence). V was clipped by 6 bases and J by 4 bases; unmatched bases: 4.

This clonotype came up many times. This chain connects TRBV7-6 to TRBJ2-3; maybe TRBD2 (5 bases). This CDR3 is 14 amino acids long. Germline V gene sequence: CDR1 SGHVS, CDR2 FNYEAQ. V was pared by 1 base and J by 5 bases, with 10 bases between. CDR3 amino acids: CASSLEAVVDTQYF. Written as DNA, the CDR3 is TGTGCCAGCAGCTTAGAAGCGGTCGTAGATACGCAGTATTTT.

The J gene is TRBJ2-7, the V gene TRBV4-1, with TRBD2 matching over 12 bases. V lost 0 bases to trimming and J lost 3 bases; unmatched junction nucleotides: 3. CDR1 and CDR2 (germline): MGHRA, YSYEKL. This CDR3 is built from 16 residues. The CDR3 DNA reads TGCGCCAGCAGCCAAGATACGACTAGCGGGGGCTACGAGCAGTACTTC. It encodes CASSQDTTSGGYEQYF.

The chain employs TRBV11-2 and TRBJ1-1; D unresolved. The germline V gene encodes CDR1 SGHAT and CDR2 FQNNGV. V lost 6 bases to trimming and J lost 2 bases, with 19 bases between them. The CDR3 has 16 residues. CDR3 loop: CASRSLSRQSNTEAFF. As DNA, the CDR3 is TGTGCCAGCAGATCCCTGTCGCGACAAAGTAACACTGAAGCTTTCTTT.

This chain connects TRBV19 to TRBJ2-1; maybe TRBD2 (5 bases). Germline assignment: CDR1 LNHDA and CDR2 SQIVND (reference sequence). CDR3 size: 15 residues. V lost 6 bases and J 2 bases, leaving 14 bases between the germline ends. This CDR3 reads CASSPGESPYNEQFF. The CDR3 nucleotides are TGTGCCAGTAGCCCCGGGGAGAGCCCCTACAATGAGCAGTTCTTC.

This clonotype has more than one count but fewer than ten. V gene TRBV4-3 combines with J gene TRBJ2-1, with D perhaps matching TRBD2 (6 bases). The V end lost 8 bases, the J end lost 7 bases, and 15 bases lay between the germline ends. Looked up from germline, CDR1 is LGHNA and CDR2 is YSLEER. The CDR3 loop spans 13 amino acids. The CDR3 DNA follows: TGCGCCAGCGGTAGCGGCCTTTTTAATGAGCAGTTCTTC. Amino acids: CASGSGLFNEQFF.

The rearrangement links TRBV7-9 to TRBJ2-5; 8 bases line up with TRBD2. Germline V lookup: CDR1 SEHNR, CDR2 FQNEAQ (reference sequence). After removal of 5 bases from V and 5 bases from J, the junction contained 13 bases not matched to a gene. The CDR3 is 16 amino acids. The CDR3 loop is CASSVGGRGAGETQYF. DNA of the CDR3: TGTGCCAGCAGCGTAGGAGGGCGGGGGGCGGGGGAGACCCAGTACTTC. The full variable domain, completed using reference TRBV7-9 and TRBJ2-5, is DTGVSQNPRHKITKRGQNVTFRCDPISEHNRLYWYRQTLGQGPEFLTYFQNEAQLEKSRLLSDRFSAERPKGSFSTLEIQRTEQGDSAMYLCASSVGGRGAGETQYFGPGTRLLVL.

This clonotype was counted only a few times. The chain couples TRBV20-1 to TRBJ1-5, with TRBD1 matching 7 bases. The CDR3 totals 12 residues. Per the germline V gene, CDR1 is DFQATT and CDR2 is SNEGSKA (reference sequence). Trimming removed 8 bases from V and 3 bases from J; junction bases left unmatched: 4. CDR3 nucleotide sequence: TGCAGTACCGACAGGGTCAATCAGCCCCAGCATTTT. Its protein is CSTDRVNQPQHF.

The chain recombines TRBV7-3 with TRBJ1-4, with no clear D. Trimming shortened V by 4 bases and J by 6 bases, and 15 bases separated the two germline ends. The CDR3 covers 15 residues. Germline V lookup: CDR1 SGHTA, CDR2 FQGTGA. In nucleotides, the CDR3 is TGTGCCAGCAGCTACAGACTCGCCGGGGATGAAAAACTGTTTTTT. Amino acid sequence: CASSYRLAGDEKLFF.